A single sample gave rise to the 18 T cell receptor beta chains below, sequenced in a study of technical replicates of blood from four donors. The data were produced by immunoSEQ multiplex PCR, yet TCRdb's version contains in-frame clones alone and is incomplete. Of fewer than 60,000 clones listed, about 94% are singletons. Sequenced sample: PBMCs. The receptor set was obtained from a human donor in good health. Some clones in this sample may be carry-over from other donors' samples.

The chain employs TRBV7-2 and TRBJ2-2; D might be TRBD1 (5 bases). V shed 8 bases and J shed 2 bases, with 15 bases lying between them. Germline V gene sequence: CDR1 SGHTA, CDR2 FQGNSA. The CDR3 spans 15 residues. CDR3 sequence reads: CASCQRGINTGELFF. In nucleotides, the CDR3 is TGTGCCAGCTGTCAAAGGGGTATTAACACCGGGGAGCTGTTTTTT.

The chain has TRBV4-3 and TRBJ2-3, with 10 nucleotides matching TRBD2. V gave up 0 bases and J gave up 4 bases; unmatched junction bases: 4. Germline V gene sequence: CDR1 LGHNA, CDR2 YSLEER. The CDR3 runs 16 residues. As DNA, the CDR3 is TGCGCCAGCAGCCAAGACCTAGCGGGGGTGTCAGATACGCAGTATTTT. Encoded protein: CASSQDLAGVSDTQYF.

The rearrangement uses TRBV27 and TRBJ2-5; no clear D. Germline CDR1 reads MNHEY; CDR2 reads SMNVEV (reference sequence). The CDR3 totals 13 residues. The ends were cut back, 3 bases at V and 4 bases at J, with 9 bases in the middle. CDR3 DNA: TGTGCCAGCAGTTTTCGTCCGGTAGAGACCCAGTACTTC. Translation gives CASSFRPVETQYF.

The rearrangement links TRBV7-7 to TRBJ2-3; tentatively, D is TRBD1 (6 bases). Germline loops: CDR1 SSHAT, CDR2 FNYEAQ (reference sequence). V shed 4 bases and J shed 3 bases, with 14 bases lying between them. The CDR3 consists of 15 residues. The chain's CDR3 is CASSYGTIGTDTQYF. The CDR3 DNA sequence: TGTGCCAGCAGCTATGGGACAATAGGAACAGATACGCAGTATTTT.

CDR3: CASTGEDQPQHF. CDR3 in DNA: TGTGCCTCAACAGGGGAAGATCAGCCCCAGCATTTT. The chain has TRBV30 and TRBJ1-5, with 7 bases lining up with TRBD1. Germline CDR1 reads GTSNPN; CDR2 reads SVGIG (reference sequence). The J segment lost 5 bases and the V segment lost 7 bases, leaving 5 bases of the junction unmatched. The CDR3 is 12 amino acids. The full variable domain, its missing parts supplied by reference TRBV30 and TRBJ1-5, is SQTIHQWPATLVQPVGSPLSLECTVEGTSNPNLYWYRQAAGRGLQLLFYSVGIGQISSEVPQNLSASRPQDRQFILSSKKLLLSDSGFYLCASTGEDQPQHFGDGTRLSIL.

The rearrangement uses TRBV15 and TRBJ1-3; the D is unclear. The CDR3 extends over 16 amino acids. Trimming stripped 0 bases from V and 5 bases from J, with 14 bases between. The V gene's germline CDR1 is LNHNV and CDR2 YYDKDF (reference sequence). For the CDR3, the DNA is TGTGCCACCAGCAGAGAAGCAGTTAACAGTCGAAACACCATATATTTT. Residues: CATSREAVNSRNTIYF.

This chain connects TRBV19 to TRBJ2-1; a weak D match, TRBD1 (5 bases). CDR1 is LNHDA, CDR2 SQIVND, per germline (reference sequence). The CDR3 runs to 13 residues. Trimming took off 6 bases at V and 7 bases at J, with 13 bases between the two ends. CDR3 sequence (DNA): TGTGCCAGTAGAGGGCCAGGGCCTAATGAGCAGTTCTTC. It is translated as CASRGPGPNEQFF.

The chain employs TRBV4-3 and TRBJ2-2; 12 bases are shared with TRBD1. CDR3 size: 15 residues. The ends lost 4 bases at V and 7 bases at J; junction bases unmatched: 4. Germline V gene sequence: CDR1 LGHNA, CDR2 YSLEER. CDR3 DNA sequence: TGCGCCAGCAGCCGGGGACAGGGGGCTGTCGGGGAGCTGTTTTTT. The encoded protein is CASSRGQGAVGELFF.

The V gene is TRBV6-1, the J gene TRBJ2-3, with D tentatively TRBD2 (6 bases). Germline loops: CDR1 MNHNS, CDR2 SASEGT. V gave up 11 bases and J gave up 2 bases, with 20 bases separating them. This CDR3 is built from 15 residues. The CDR3 DNA follows: TGTGCCTCCCGGGGGAGCCGGGGTAACACAGATACGCAGTATTTT. Its protein product is CASRGSRGNTDTQYF.

The sample holds a few counts of this clone. The chain couples TRBV18 to TRBJ1-1; the D is unclear. Trimming shortened V by 0 bases and J by 0 bases, and 5 bases separated the two germline ends. The CDR3 has 14 residues. Per germline, CDR1 KGHSH and CDR2 LQKENI. The CDR3 DNA reads TGTGCCAGCTCACCACCATACATGAACACTGAAGCTTTCTTT. This gives the protein CASSPPYMNTEAFF.

This clone was seen once. CDR3 residues: CASSGMWERGNYGYTF. CDR3 coding DNA: TGTGCCAGCAGCGGGATGTGGGAGAGGGGGAACTATGGCTACACCTTC. The chain employs TRBV9 and TRBJ1-2, with D possibly being TRBD1 (6 bases). The CDR3 is 16 residues long. Trimming took 3 bases from V and 2 from J, leaving 17 bases between them. In germline, CDR1 is SGDLS, CDR2 YYNGEE.

The chain combines TRBV4-2 with TRBJ2-3; 9 bases agree with TRBD1. The junction had 4 bases not matched to a gene; V was cut back by 3 bases and J by 0 bases. CDR1 is LGHNA and CDR2 is YNFKEQ in the germline V gene. The CDR3 has 16 residues. CDR3 DNA: TGTGCCAGCAGCCACACGGACAGGGGCAGCACAGATACGCAGTATTTT. Amino acids: CASSHTDRGSTDTQYF.

V and J are TRBV4-2 and TRBJ1-1; D gene uncertain. V lost 2 bases and J lost 1, with 14 bases in between. This CDR3 is built from 16 residues. Germline values: CDR1 LGHNA, CDR2 YNFKEQ. CDR3 protein: CASSQQVRSENTEAFF. For the CDR3, the DNA is TGTGCCAGCAGCCAACAGGTTCGTTCAGAGAACACTGAAGCTTTCTTT.

This chain uses TRBV7-2 with TRBJ1-1; D perhaps matches TRBD1 (5 bases). Trimming shortened V by 6 bases and J by 5 bases, and 13 bases separated the two germline ends. This CDR3 comprises 13 residues. Germline CDR1 and CDR2: SGHTA and FQGNSA. The CDR3, as DNA: TGTGCCAGCAGTGCAGCTCAGGGAACTGAAGCTTTCTTT. It encodes CASSAAQGTEAFF.

The chain combines TRBV12-5 with TRBJ2-7; TRBD2 might be the D (5 bases). Germline assignment: CDR1 LGHNT and CDR2 FRNRAP. CDR3 size: 16 residues. The germline V and J ends were trimmed by 2 bases and 0 bases, with 14 bases remaining between them. CDR3 sequence reads: CASGLIRTSNSYEQYF. The CDR3 region has the DNA TGTGCTAGTGGTTTGATCCGGACTTCGAACTCCTACGAGCAGTACTTC. Drawing the rest from reference TRBV12-5 and TRBJ2-7, the complete variable domain is DARVTQTPRHKVTEMGQEVTMRCQPILGHNTVFWYRQTMMQGLELLAYFRNRAPLDDSGMPKDRFSAEMPDATLATLKIQPSEPRDSAVYFCASGLIRTSNSYEQYFGPGTRLTVT.

The chain uses TRBV5-6 and TRBJ2-1; 8 positions match TRBD2. CDR3 length: 15 amino acids. V dropped 5 bases and J dropped 4; count of bases not matched to a gene: 8. The germline gives CDR1 SGHDT, CDR2 YYEEEE. This CDR3 is CASRLGREGYNEQFF. CDR3 DNA sequence: TGTGCCAGCAGATTAGGACGGGAGGGATACAATGAGCAGTTCTTC.

The genes are TRBV6-5 and TRBJ2-3; 7 nucleotides align to TRBD2. CDR3 length: 14 amino acids. The germline V gene encodes CDR1 MNHEY and CDR2 SVGAGI. V dropped 6 bases and J dropped 5; count of bases not matched to a gene: 8. CDR3 DNA: TGTGCCAGCAGACTTAGCGGGTTGGGAGATACGCAGTATTTT. Protein: CASRLSGLGDTQYF.

The J gene is TRBJ2-3, the V gene TRBV15, with D possibly being TRBD2 (6 bases). This CDR3 is built from 16 residues. Germline-derived CDR1 and CDR2 are LNHNV and YYDKDF (reference sequence). Deletions cut 1 base from V and 1 base from J, with 12 bases between. Here the CDR3 reads CATSRGQRAGTDTQYF. Here the CDR3 DNA reads TGTGCCACCAGCAGAGGACAGCGGGCGGGCACAGATACGCAGTATTTT.